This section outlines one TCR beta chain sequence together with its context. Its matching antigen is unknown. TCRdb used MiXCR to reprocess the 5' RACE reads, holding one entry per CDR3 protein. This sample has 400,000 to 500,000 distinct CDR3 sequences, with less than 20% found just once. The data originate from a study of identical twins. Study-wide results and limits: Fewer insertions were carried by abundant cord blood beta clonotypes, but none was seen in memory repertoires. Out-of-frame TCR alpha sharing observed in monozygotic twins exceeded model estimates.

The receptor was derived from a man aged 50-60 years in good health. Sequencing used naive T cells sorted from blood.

The CDR3 DNA reads as TGTGCCATCAGTCCGTCCGCGACCTCCAATCAGCCCCAGCATTTT. Amino acids: CAISPSATSNQPQHF. V is TRBV10-3 and J is TRBJ1-5; no clear D. This CDR3 contains 15 residues. The V gene lost 5 bases and the J gene lost 3 bases, with 14 bases spanning the gap. Germline-derived CDR1 and CDR2 are ENHRY and SYGVKD.